This is a list of T cell receptor beta chains from one sample in a study of blood T cell repertoires in COVID-19. Data came from immunoSEQ multiplex PCR; TCRdb stores just in-frame clones and leaves some out. The table lists fewer than 300,000 clones, over 75% of them singletons. The sample was peripheral blood. These receptors were obtained from a young woman with acute or convalescent COVID-19. Each CDR3 is given with its conserved first and last residue. D genes are given only for firm matches. Where a row states a size, it is once, few, many or the class of an expanded clone; other rows omit it.

j_gene,v_gene,abundance,d_gene,CDR3aa,CDR3nt
TRBJ1-5,TRBV28,NA,NA,CASRTGYNQPQHF,TGTGCCAGCAGGACAGGATACAATCAGCCCCAGCATTTT
TRBJ2-7,TRBV3-1/TRBV3-2,NA,NA,CASSLTRGYEQYF,TGTGCCAGCAGCCTAACAAGGGGGTACGAGCAGTACTTC
TRBJ2-3,TRBV30,NA,TRBD2,CAWSGPREGTEYF,TGTGCCTGGAGTGGGCCCCGGGAGGGGACCGAGTATTTT
TRBJ2-5,TRBV6-5,NA,NA,CASTIRQGGTQYF,TGTGCCAGCACTATCAGACAGGGAGGGACCCAGTACTTC
TRBJ1-5,TRBV10-3,NA,NA,CAISEPGAGAGQPQHF,TGTGCCATCAGTGAGCCCGGCGCGGGGGCAGGTCAGCCCCAGCATTTT
TRBJ1-1,TRBV19,once,NA,CASNPGAFF,TGTGCCAGTAACCCCGGGGCTTTCTTT
TRBJ2-3,TRBV24-1,NA,NA,CATSLLDTQYF,TGTGCCACCAGTCTATTGGATACGCAGTATTTT
TRBJ1-2,TRBV19,NA,NA,CASSGDTLYGYTF,TGTGCCAGTAGCGGAGATACGCTCTATGGCTACACCTTC
TRBJ2-5,TRBV27,NA,TRBD2,CASSLSGASGSVYAQYF,TGTGCCAGCAGTTTATCGGGGGCTAGCGGGAGTGTATATGCCCAGTACTTC
TRBJ2-2,TRBV9,NA,TRBD1,CASSARQGASTGELFF,TGTGCCAGCAGCGCCCGACAGGGGGCTAGCACCGGGGAGCTGTTTTTT
TRBJ1-4,TRBV25-1,NA,NA,CASSEYVRGWNEKLFF,TGTGCCAGCAGTGAATACGTCAGGGGCTGGAATGAAAAACTGTTTTTT
TRBJ2-3,TRBV5-1,NA,NA,CASSLQGPADTQYF,TGCGCCAGCAGCCTCCAGGGCCCTGCAGATACGCAGTATTTT
TRBJ1-2,TRBV20-1,NA,NA,CSADRFGYTF,TGCAGTGCTGACAGGTTTGGCTACACCTTC
TRBJ1-1,TRBV2,NA,NA,CASSRTGFAEAFF,TGTGCCAGCAGCCGAACAGGGTTCGCTGAAGCTTTCTTT
TRBJ1-5,TRBV6-2/TRBV6-3,NA,TRBD1,CASSYSKIGGGQPQHF,TGTGCCAGCAGTTACTCGAAAATAGGGGGCGGTCAGCCCCAGCATTTT
TRBJ2-2,TRBV6-2/TRBV6-3,NA,NA,CASSYSVGSDGELFF,TGTGCCAGCAGTTACAGCGTCGGGAGCGACGGGGAGCTGTTTTTT
TRBJ1-1,TRBV30,once,NA,CAWSKGASKADTEAFF,TGTGCCTGGAGTAAAGGGGCCTCAAAGGCGGACACTGAAGCTTTCTTT
TRBJ2-7,TRBV5-6,NA,NA,CASSFESLYEQYF,TGTGCCAGCAGCTTTGAGTCCCTCTACGAGCAGTACTTC
TRBJ2-5,TRBV27,NA,NA,CASSLSGGRAIQETQYF,TGTGCCAGCAGTTTATCGGGGGGTAGGGCCATACAAGAGACCCAGTACTTC
TRBJ2-3,TRBV6-5,NA,TRBD2,CASAGLAGAGDTQYF,TGTGCCAGCGCGGGACTAGCGGGAGCGGGAGATACGCAGTATTTT
TRBJ2-7,TRBV5-3,NA,TRBD1,CARSLYRGYEQYF,TGTGCCAGAAGCTTGTACAGGGGGTACGAGCAGTACTTC
TRBJ1-2,TRBV19,NA,NA,CASTPGGNYGYTF,TGTGCCAGTACCCCCGGGGGAAACTATGGCTACACCTTC
TRBJ1-1,TRBV5-4,NA,NA,CASSGAGVLPEAFF,TGTGCCAGCAGCGGGGCAGGCGTTCTGCCTGAAGCTTTCTTT
TRBJ1-1,TRBV29-1,NA,NA,CSVDSGILGTEAFF,TGCAGCGTTGATTCAGGGATCTTGGGTACTGAAGCTTTCTTT
TRBJ1-5,TRBV19,NA,TRBD1,CASSIADRGNSRQPQHF,TGTGCCAGTAGTATAGCGGACAGGGGGAACAGTAGGCAGCCCCAGCATTTT
TRBJ2-2,TRBV18,once,TRBD1,CASSQTGVGGELFF,TGTGCCAGCTCACAAACAGGGGTCGGCGGGGAGCTGTTTTTT
TRBJ2-2,TRBV7-7,NA,TRBD2,CASSLVGPIQREGAGELFF,TGTGCTAGCAGCTTAGTCGGCCCTATTCAGCGGGAGGGTGCCGGGGAGCTGTTTTTT
TRBJ1-4,TRBV27,NA,NA,CASGELYEKLFF,TGTGCCAGCGGGGAGTTGTATGAAAAACTGTTTTTT
TRBJ2-1,TRBV30,once,TRBD2,CAWSGGLAGYNEQFF,TGTGCCTGGAGTGGGGGACTAGCGGGTTACAATGAGCAGTTCTTC
TRBJ1-2,TRBV12-3/TRBV12-4,NA,TRBD1,CASSLQGAGGYTF,TGTGCCAGCAGCCTACAGGGGGCGGGCGGCTACACCTTC
TRBJ2-1,TRBV24-1,NA,TRBD1,CATAGQGLDEQFF,TGTGCCACCGCAGGACAGGGGTTGGATGAGCAGTTCTTC
TRBJ2-1,TRBV7-9,NA,TRBD2,CASSLMGAGVRNEQFF,TGTGCCAGCAGCTTAATGGGAGCGGGAGTTCGCAATGAGCAGTTCTTC
TRBJ1-2,TRBV4-3,NA,TRBD1,CASSQSTGLSGYTF,TGCGCCAGCAGCCAATCGACAGGGCTCTCTGGCTACACCTTC
TRBJ2-5,TRBV6-5,NA,NA,CASRSGLRETQYF,TGTGCCAGCAGGTCAGGTCTCCGAGAGACCCAGTACTTC
TRBJ1-3,TRBV7-9,NA,NA,CASSLAGAGNTIYF,TGTGCCAGCAGCTTAGCAGGGGCGGGAAACACCATATATTTT
TRBJ1-5,TRBV5-6,NA,NA,CASSGRMGNQPQHF,TGTGCCAGCAGCGGGAGGATGGGCAATCAGCCCCAGCATTTT
TRBJ2-7,TRBV10-3,NA,TRBD1,CAISGAGTGFYEQYF,TGTGCCATCAGTGGAGCCGGGACAGGGTTCTACGAGCAGTACTTC
TRBJ2-1,TRBV12-3/TRBV12-4,once,NA,CASSLTLREQFF,TGTGCCAGCAGTCTGACGTTGCGGGAGCAGTTCTTC
TRBJ2-3,TRBV6-5,NA,TRBD2,CASSSGTITDTQYF,TGTGCCAGCAGTTCCGGGACTATCACAGATACGCAGTATTTT
TRBJ1-5,TRBV7-2,NA,TRBD1,CASSLAGGQQPQHF,TGTGCCAGCAGCTTAGCCGGGGGACAGCAGCCCCAGCATTTT
TRBJ2-1,TRBV7-9,NA,NA,CASRDIGLGGTYNEQFF,TGTGCCAGCAGGGATATAGGACTGGGAGGAACCTACAATGAGCAGTTCTTC
TRBJ2-2,TRBV7-9,NA,NA,CASSPGMANTGELFF,TGTGCCAGCAGCCCGGGGATGGCGAACACCGGGGAGCTGTTTTTT
TRBJ2-1,TRBV6-2/TRBV6-3,NA,NA,CASSYPDIEQFF,TGTGCCAGCAGTTACCCAGATATTGAGCAGTTCTTC
TRBJ2-7,TRBV19,NA,TRBD1,CASSPKSGTGYYEQYF,TGTGCCAGTAGTCCAAAATCCGGGACAGGGTACTACGAGCAGTACTTC
TRBJ1-2,TRBV25-1,once,NA,CASSVQLTGSEGYTF,TGTGCCAGCAGTGTCCAACTGACAGGATCCGAGGGCTACACCTTC
TRBJ1-2,TRBV7-8,NA,NA,CASSFKIGGEGRGYTF,TGTGCCAGCAGCTTTAAGATTGGGGGAGAAGGGAGGGGCTACACCTTC
TRBJ2-2,TRBV7-2,NA,NA,CASSLRRGTGELFF,TGTGCCAGCAGCTTAAGGCGAGGGACCGGGGAGCTGTTTTTT
TRBJ2-1,TRBV5-5,NA,TRBD2,CASSLYAGVGYNEQFF,TGTGCCAGCAGCTTGTACGCGGGAGTAGGGTACAATGAGCAGTTCTTC
TRBJ1-5,TRBV9,NA,NA,CASSATGKGNQPQHF,TGTGCCAGCAGCGCTACAGGGAAAGGCAATCAGCCCCAGCATTTT
TRBJ1-2,TRBV6-2/TRBV6-3,NA,TRBD1,CASSRVTGSNYGYTF,TGTGCCAGCAGTCGCGTGACAGGGAGTAACTATGGCTACACCTTC
TRBJ1-5,TRBV18,once,NA,CASSPSSEWGNQPQHF,TGTGCCAGCTCACCATCAAGCGAATGGGGCAATCAGCCCCAGCATTTT
TRBJ1-5,TRBV5-8,NA,NA,CASSQYGGSQPQHF,TGTGCCAGCAGCCAATACGGGGGTTCCCAGCCCCAGCATTTT
TRBJ2-7,TRBV10-3,NA,TRBD2,CAIKREYDEQYF,TGTGCCATCAAGCGGGAGTATGACGAGCAGTACTTC
TRBJ2-7,TRBV30,NA,NA,CAWSPLGQRGYEQYF,TGTGCCTGGAGCCCCCTGGGACAAAGAGGCTACGAGCAGTACTTC
TRBJ1-1,TRBV25-1,once,TRBD1,CASRGQGMNTEAFF,TGTGCCAGCAGGGGACAGGGGATGAACACTGAAGCTTTCTTT
TRBJ1-1,TRBV7-9,NA,TRBD1,CASSLPGQGAINTEAFF,TGTGCCAGCAGCCTCCCGGGACAGGGGGCAATTAACACTGAAGCTTTCTTT
TRBJ2-2,TRBV7-2,NA,TRBD1,CASSRFVTETGVPGELFF,TGTGCCAGCAGCCGTTTCGTGACGGAGACAGGGGTTCCCGGGGAGCTGTTTTTT
TRBJ2-1,TRBV10-2,once,NA,CASGLVRSSYNEQFF,TGCGCCAGCGGCCTAGTTAGGAGCTCCTACAATGAGCAGTTCTTC
TRBJ2-3,TRBV2,NA,TRBD2,CARPSGRVSDTQYF,TGTGCCAGACCTAGCGGGAGGGTGTCAGATACGCAGTATTTT